This TCR beta chain was obtained from a study of cytomegalovirus exposure and HLA in healthy donors. Study-wide findings and caveats: Presence/absence analyses supposed approximately even sequencing depth among donors. In a later analysis, specific HLA alleles were associated with 15,000 to 20,000 TCR beta sequences at a 0.05 false discovery rate. In an earlier analysis, productive rearrangement rates for most beta V segments clustered near 87% or 30%. Later genetic work tied a missense DCLRE1C variant to beta-chain V and J trimming.

Points on this clone: Its matching antigen is unknown.

Per the germline V gene, CDR1 is SGHTA and CDR2 is FQGNSA. V lost 4 bases to trimming and J lost 1 base, with 11 bases between them. The CDR3 is made up of 15 amino acids. Primers: 60 Vbeta forward and 13 Jbeta reverse. The method was immunoSEQ multiplex PCR; TCRdb's version includes in-frame clones alone and lacks a portion of them. The profile shows around 120,000 clones, 80% of them singletons. Sample: PBMCs. J is TRBJ1-3 and V is TRBV7-2, with D possibly being TRBD1 (6 bases). The receptor was isolated from a man in his fifties or sixties in good health and CMV-seronegative. CDR3 DNA: TGTGCCAGCAGCTCAACAGGGATTTCTGGAAACACCATATATTTT. Protein: CASSSTGISGNTIYF.